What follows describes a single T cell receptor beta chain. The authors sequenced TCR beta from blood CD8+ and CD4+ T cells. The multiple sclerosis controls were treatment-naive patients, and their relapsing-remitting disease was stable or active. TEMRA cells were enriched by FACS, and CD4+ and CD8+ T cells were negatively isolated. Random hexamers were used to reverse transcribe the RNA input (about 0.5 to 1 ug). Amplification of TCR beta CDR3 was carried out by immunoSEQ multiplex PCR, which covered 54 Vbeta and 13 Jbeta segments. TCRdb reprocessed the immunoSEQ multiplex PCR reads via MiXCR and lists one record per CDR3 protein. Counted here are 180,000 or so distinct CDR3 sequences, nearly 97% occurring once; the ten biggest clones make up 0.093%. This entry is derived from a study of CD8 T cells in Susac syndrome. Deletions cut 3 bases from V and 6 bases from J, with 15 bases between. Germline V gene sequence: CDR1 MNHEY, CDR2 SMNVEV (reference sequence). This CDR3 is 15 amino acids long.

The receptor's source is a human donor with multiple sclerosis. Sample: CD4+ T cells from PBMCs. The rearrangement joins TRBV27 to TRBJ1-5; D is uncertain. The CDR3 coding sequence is TGTGCCAGCAGTTTCCTGGGAGCCGGTGGTCAGCCCCAGCATTTT. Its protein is CASSFLGAGGQPQHF.